What follows is one TCR beta chain and its context. In the original processing: Estimates of nucleated cell counts were drawn from the amplification of reference gene primers. The table came from immunoSEQ multiplex PCR; TCRdb's copy has only in-frame clones and leaves some out. Clonal size and the V and J genes are those of that table, whereas D and trimming came from the DNA. The repertoire holds 200,000 to 300,000 clones, with approximately 90% as singletons. The data were obtained in a study of blood T cell repertoires in COVID-19. Study at large: Samples representing acute and convalescent COVID-19 were sourced from the United States, Italy and Spain. T cells, B-cell-depleted T cells, or PBMCs provided the cDNA or gDNA that served as material.

The CDR3 covers 13 residues. Trimming took off 4 bases at V and 5 bases at J, with 11 bases between the two ends. The chain has TRBV12-3 or TRBV12-4 and TRBJ2-5; D is unresolved. This sequence was found in a man between 60 and 70 years old who had recovered from COVID-19. Sequenced sample: peripheral blood. This chain's CDR3 is CASSSHKKETQYF. The CDR3 DNA sequence: TGTGCCAGCAGTTCACACAAGAAGGAGACCCAGTACTTC.